The rows below give T cell receptor beta chains drawn from one sample of a study of response to subunit inactivated influenza vaccine. A single record per CDR3 protein comes from TCRdb applying MiXCR to the RT-PCR reads. Of 400,000 to 650,000 distinct CDR3 sequences listed, 6.5% to 8% are singletons. The material sequenced was PBMCs from blood, taken less than 30 months after vaccination. These receptor sequences come from a man between 50 and 69 years old who received an inactivated influenza vaccine. Both conserved end residues are part of each CDR3. A D gene is named only where the DNA matches it firmly. Clone size is given for some rows only: seen once, a few or many times, or a class if the clone is expanded.

v_gene	abundance	d_gene	j_gene	CDR3aa	CDR3nt
TRBV20-1	few	NA	TRBJ1-5	CSARDRLRESQPQHF	TGCAGTGCTAGAGATAGACTCAGGGAGAGTCAGCCCCAGCATTTT
TRBV7-2	few	NA	TRBJ2-2	CASSLVSSGGELFF	TGTGCCAGCAGCTTAGTTTCCTCTGGCGGGGAGCTGTTTTTT
TRBV20-1	NA	NA	TRBJ1-2	CSAIDGLNGYTF	TGCAGTGCTATAGATGGTCTAAATGGCTACACCTTC
TRBV4-3	NA	TRBD2	TRBJ2-2	CASSQEGSTSGGTGELFF	TGCGCCAGCAGCCAAGAAGGTTCGACTAGCGGCGGCACCGGGGAGCTGTTTTTT
TRBV12-3/TRBV12-4	NA	TRBD1	TRBJ1-5	CVSSTGQGRLPQHF	TGTGTCAGCAGTACAGGACAGGGGCGTCTGCCCCAGCATTTT
TRBV28	NA	TRBD1	TRBJ2-1	CACMGTVYNEQFF	TGTGCCTGTATGGGGACAGTATACAATGAGCAGTTCTTC
TRBV5-1	many	TRBD1	TRBJ1-2	CASSPGTGVHGYTF	TGCGCCAGCAGTCCGGGGACAGGGGTCCATGGCTACACCTTC
TRBV30	many	TRBD1	TRBJ2-7	CAWSVGPGQGYEQYF	TGTGCCTGGAGTGTGGGACCGGGACAGGGGTACGAGCAGTACTTC
TRBV15	NA	TRBD1	TRBJ2-1	CATCSNDRDINNEQFF	TGTGCCACCTGCTCCAACGACAGGGATATCAACAATGAGCAGTTCTTC
TRBV2	few	NA	TRBJ1-1	CASIEQGLTNTEAFF	TGTGCCAGCATTGAACAGGGCCTTACGAACACTGAAGCTTTCTTT
TRBV11-2	NA	TRBD2	TRBJ2-5	CASSLDRGLAYQETQYF	TGTGCCAGCAGCTTAGATCGGGGACTAGCCTACCAAGAGACCCAGTACTTC
TRBV29-1	few	NA	TRBJ2-5	CSVEERGAWETQYF	TGCAGCGTTGAGGAGCGTGGGGCGTGGGAGACCCAGTACTTC
TRBV7-6	NA	TRBD2	TRBJ2-3	CASSPRTSQADTQYF	TGTGCCAGCAGCCCTAGGACTAGTCAGGCAGATACGCAGTATTTT
TRBV6-1	few	NA	TRBJ2-7	CASRGDRTGEQYF	TGTGCCAGCAGAGGGGACCGTACAGGCGAGCAGTACTTC
TRBV5-1	many	NA	TRBJ2-7	CASRSTGSYEQYF	TGCGCCAGCCGATCGACAGGATCCTACGAGCAGTACTTC
TRBV28	few	NA	TRBJ1-3	CASSFQGLGGNTIYF	TGTGCCAGCAGTTTCCAGGGACTTGGCGGAAACACCATATATTTT
TRBV2	many	NA	TRBJ2-1	CASKGTGYNEQFF	TGTGCCAGCAAAGGGACGGGCTACAATGAGCAGTTCTTC
TRBV5-1	NA	TRBD2	TRBJ2-7	CASSLDALAVGDEQYF	TGCGCCAGCAGCTTGGATGCACTAGCGGTTGGAGACGAGCAGTACTTC
TRBV5-1	NA	TRBD1	TRBJ1-1	CASSGQGLTEAFF	TGCGCCAGCAGTGGACAGGGCCTCACTGAAGCTTTCTTT
TRBV4-2	NA	NA	TRBJ1-2	CASSQENLGMKGYTF	TGTGCCAGCAGCCAAGAAAATTTGGGAATGAAAGGCTACACCTTC
TRBV7-2	NA	NA	TRBJ2-7	CASREDLEQYF	TGTGCCAGCAGGGAGGATCTCGAGCAGTACTTC
TRBV23-1	few	NA	TRBJ1-5	CASKPGRDDQPQHF	TGCGCCAGCAAACCGGGACGGGACGATCAGCCCCAGCATTTT
TRBV11-2	many	NA	TRBJ1-5	CASSLEPVGQPQHF	TGTGCCAGCAGCTTAGAGCCGGTGGGCCAGCCCCAGCATTTT
TRBV7-9	NA	NA	TRBJ1-2	CASSPSTGLANYGYTF	TGTGCCAGCAGTCCATCCACAGGGTTAGCTAACTATGGCTACACCTTC
TRBV5-1	few	TRBD1	TRBJ1-1	CASRNQGARTEAFF	TGCGCCAGCAGAAATCAGGGGGCTCGGACTGAAGCTTTCTTT
TRBV5-1	few	NA	TRBJ2-1	CASSPLPGDGEQFF	TGCGCCAGCAGCCCACTTCCTGGCGACGGTGAGCAGTTCTTC
TRBV12-3/TRBV12-4	few	TRBD2	TRBJ2-5	CASSFAGVETQYF	TGTGCCAGCAGTTTTGCGGGGGTAGAGACCCAGTACTTC
TRBV7-9	many	NA	TRBJ2-5	CASSLVASQETQYF	TGTGCCAGCAGCTTAGTGGCTAGCCAAGAGACCCAGTACTTC
TRBV29-1	many	NA	TRBJ2-2	CSVDRGTGELFF	TGCAGCGTTGACCGGGGCACCGGGGAGCTGTTTTTT